Following are 22 T cell receptor beta chains from one sample sequenced in a study of T cells in Graves' hyperthyroidism and ophthalmopathy. The TCR beta CDR3 regions underwent amplification using RNA transcripts as the source. TCR CDR3 regions were first amplified by RT-PCR with HTBI primers. TCRdb reanalysed the multiplex PCR reads using MiXCR and keeps one entry per CDR3 protein. The table lists 250,000 to 300,000 distinct CDR3 sequences, roughly 19% of them singletons. The sequencing sample was made of blood. Receptors were obtained from a man aged 50 to 59 with Graves' ophthalmopathy.

This chain connects TRBV28 to TRBJ1-4; 10 bases are a match to TRBD1. The V gene's germline CDR1 is MDHEN and CDR2 SYDVKM. CDR3 length equals 13 residues. V gave up 8 bases and J gave up 10 bases; unmatched junction bases: 7. CDR3 residues: CASERDRGGKLFF. The DNA of the CDR3 is TGTGCCAGCGAGCGGGACAGGGGAGGAAAACTGTTTTTT.

The chain is built from TRBV20-1 and TRBJ1-2, with 9 bases matching TRBD1. The CDR3 runs 12 residues. In germline, CDR1 is DFQATT, CDR2 SNEGSKA (reference sequence). V lost 8 bases to trimming and J lost 4 bases; unmatched junction nucleotides: 5. CDR3 protein: CSPQGASYGYTF. CDR3 nucleotide sequence: TGCAGTCCACAGGGGGCGAGCTATGGCTACACCTTC.

In its sample, this clonotype was seen many times. The chain uses TRBV11-2 and TRBJ2-1; TRBD2 agrees at 9 bases. V gave up 3 bases and J gave up 6 bases; unmatched junction bases: 6. Germline lookup yields CDR1 SGHAT and CDR2 FQNNGV. The CDR3 totals 15 residues. CDR3 region: CASSFSGSQLNEQFF. The DNA of the CDR3 is TGTGCCAGCAGCTTTAGCGGGAGCCAACTCAATGAGCAGTTCTTC. Full variable domain (remainder filled in from reference TRBV11-2 and TRBJ2-1): EAGVAQSPRYKIIEKRQSVAFWCNPISGHATLYWYQQILGQGPKLLIQFQNNGVVDDSQLPKDRFSAERLKGVDSTLKIQPAKLEDSAVYLCASSFSGSQLNEQFFGPGTRLTVL.

This clonotype has a handful of counts. This chain joins TRBV12-3 or TRBV12-4 and TRBJ2-3; D unresolved. V was shortened by 5 bases and J by 5 bases, with 11 bases between the two germline ends. The CDR3 runs 13 residues. The CDR3 reads CASSPNARDTQYF. The CDR3 bases are TGTGCCAGCAGTCCGAACGCCAGAGATACGCAGTATTTT.

The chain joins TRBV7-8 to TRBJ2-2, with 8 bases that match TRBD2. With 5 bases clipped from V and 7 bases from J, the junction kept 9 bases outside the gene matches. The germline gives CDR1 SGHVS, CDR2 FQNEAQ. The CDR3 has 15 amino acids. CDR3 DNA sequence: TGTGCCAGCAGCGGACGCGGGGGGTTCGACGGGGAGCTGTTTTTT. Amino acid sequence: CASSGRGGFDGELFF.

In this sample, this clonotype turned up once. V is TRBV9 and J is TRBJ2-7, with TRBD2 matching over 10 bases. Germline V gene data show CDR1 as SGDLS and CDR2 as YYNGEE. The CDR3 is made up of 17 amino acids. J was trimmed by 5 bases and V by 3 bases; bases with no gene match: 14. The CDR3 region has the DNA TGTGCCAGCAGCGCAAAGGGAGTAGCGGGAGGTTCCCACGAGCAGTACTTC. Protein sequence: CASSAKGVAGGSHEQYF.

V is TRBV28 and J is TRBJ1-6; D might be TRBD1 (6 bases). Germline V lookup: CDR1 MDHEN, CDR2 SYDVKM. V was trimmed by 5 bases and J by 0 bases, leaving 14 bases between them. The CDR3 consists of 17 residues. The CDR3 loop is CASSLGQTSSYNSPLHF. CDR3 nucleotide sequence: TGTGCCAGCAGTCTAGGACAGACGAGCTCCTATAATTCACCCCTCCACTTT.

V and J are TRBV24-1 and TRBJ2-1; 15 nucleotides match TRBD2. Germline CDR1 KGHDR, CDR2 SFDVKD. V lost 4 bases to trimming and J lost 10 bases; unmatched junction nucleotides: 4. The CDR3 length is 15 residues. The CDR3 is CATSDLGLAGGEQFF. CDR3 DNA sequence: TGTGCCACCAGTGACCTGGGACTAGCGGGAGGAGAGCAGTTCTTC.

This clonotype was seen ten or more times. In DNA form, the CDR3 reads TGTGCCAGCAGTTTAGAGGGCAGGCGAAACTATGGCTACACCTTC. Its protein is CASSLEGRRNYGYTF. The V call is TRBV27, the J call TRBJ1-2; D ambiguous. The CDR3 is 15 amino acids. The V gene lost 2 bases and the J gene lost 2 bases, with 12 bases spanning the gap. In germline, CDR1 is MNHEY, CDR2 SMNVEV (reference sequence).

This clonotype was seen many times. The rearrangement uses TRBV20-1 and TRBJ1-5; D is unresolved. The CDR3 consists of 14 residues. Trimming shortened V by 1 base and J by 2 bases, and 9 bases separated the two germline ends. The V gene's germline CDR1 is DFQATT and CDR2 SNEGSKA (reference sequence). The CDR3 loop reads CSARGWEGNQPQHF. The CDR3, as DNA: TGCAGTGCTAGAGGGTGGGAAGGCAATCAGCCCCAGCATTTT.

The CDR3: CASRTGDRLNTGELFF. In DNA, the CDR3 is TGTGCCAGTAGGACGGGGGACAGGTTAAACACCGGGGAGCTGTTTTTT. The V call is TRBV19, the J call TRBJ2-2; 8 nucleotides line up with TRBD1. The CDR3 length is 16 residues. J was trimmed by 2 bases and V by 6 bases; bases with no gene match: 8. Germline-derived CDR1 and CDR2 are LNHDA and SQIVND (reference sequence).

The chain employs TRBV5-1 and TRBJ2-7; no clear D gene. Germline loops: CDR1 SGHRS, CDR2 YFSETQ. Trimming stripped 0 bases from V and 3 bases from J, with 10 bases between. CDR3 length: 14 residues. The chain's CDR3 is CASSLAGTNYEQYF. The CDR3, as DNA: TGCGCCAGCAGCTTGGCAGGCACAAACTACGAGCAGTACTTC. Full variable domain (rest looked up from reference TRBV5-1 and TRBJ2-7): KAGVTQTPRYLIKTRGQQVTLSCSPISGHRSVSWYQQTPGQGLQFLFEYFSETQRNKGNFPGRFSGRQFSNSRSEMNVSTLELGDSALYLCASSLAGTNYEQYFGPGTRLTVT.

The chain recombines TRBV28 with TRBJ1-2; perhaps TRBD1 as D (6 bases). Trimming removed 3 bases from V and 6 bases from J, with 14 bases in between. This CDR3 region has 14 residues. Per the germline V gene, CDR1 is MDHEN and CDR2 is SYDVKM. CDR3: CASSFSAWTDGYTF. Here the CDR3 DNA reads TGTGCCAGCAGTTTCTCCGCGTGGACAGATGGCTACACCTTC.

There are many counts of this clonotype. The gene calls are TRBV18 and TRBJ1-2; D ambiguous. The V gene's germline CDR1 is KGHSH and CDR2 LQKENI. Deletions cut 6 bases from V and 5 bases from J, with 13 bases between. The CDR3 extends over 13 amino acids. CDR3 sequence reads: CASSPGLEYGYTF. As DNA, the CDR3 is TGTGCCAGCTCGCCCGGCCTCGAATATGGCTACACCTTC.

This clonotype occurred a few times. CDR3 bases: TGTGCCAGCAGCTTAGTGATGGGGTTCAATCAGCCCCAGCATTTT. This encodes CASSLVMGFNQPQHF. The chain has TRBV7-2 and TRBJ1-5; D is unresolved. The CDR3 extends over 15 amino acids. Germline V gene data show CDR1 as SGHTA and CDR2 as FQGNSA. Trimming left V 1 base short and J 3 bases short, with 10 bases between.

In regard to this clonotype: Germline is not matched at one junction end, which may reflect a read error. The chain uses TRBV20-1 and TRBJ2-7, with 10 bases fitting TRBD2. The germline gives CDR1 DFQATT, CDR2 SNEGSKA (reference sequence). The CDR3 covers 15 residues. The CDR3 coding sequence is TGCAGTGCTAAGCCCTCTAGCGGGGGTGCCTACGGGCAGTACTTC. Translating it yields CSAKPSSGGAYGQYF.

Only a few counts were recorded for this clonotype. The chain is built from TRBV5-1 and TRBJ2-7, with TRBD1 identical over 12 bases. This CDR3 has 18 residues. CDR1 and CDR2 from the germline V gene are SGHRS and YFSETQ. The ends lost 3 bases at V and 0 bases at J; junction bases unmatched: 10. CDR3 in DNA: TGCGCCAGCAGCTCCGGGACAGGGGGCCTTTCTAACTCCTACGAGCAGTACTTC. Its translation: CASSSGTGGLSNSYEQYF.

This chain joins TRBV28 and TRBJ2-1; 9 bases are a match to TRBD2. CDR1 MDHEN and CDR2 SYDVKM come from the germline V gene. Losses at the gene ends were 2 bases for V and 6 bases for J; bases not matched to a gene: 8. CDR3 size: 16 residues. CDR3 sequence reads: CASSLPLGGRGNEQFF. The CDR3 nucleotides are TGTGCCAGCAGTTTACCCCTGGGCGGGAGGGGCAATGAGCAGTTCTTC.

The genes are TRBV12-3 or TRBV12-4 and TRBJ2-3; 9 nucleotides line up with TRBD1. With V trimmed by 6 bases and J by 8 bases, 6 bases remained unmatched. CDR3 length: 13 amino acids. CDR3 nucleotide sequence: TGTGCCAGCAGGCCGGGACAGGGTGGTACGCAGTATTTT. Protein product: CASRPGQGGTQYF.

This clonotype came up many times. This chain uses TRBV28 with TRBJ2-7; a possible D gene is TRBD1 (5 bases). The CDR3 contains 15 residues. Trimming removed 7 bases at V and 4 bases at J, with 20 bases between. From germline, CDR1 is MDHEN and CDR2 SYDVKM. CDR3 protein: CASKAGIGVQYEQYF. The CDR3 nucleotides read TGTGCCAGCAAGGCAGGGATAGGGGTCCAGTACGAGCAGTACTTC.

This clonotype was found many times. V and J are TRBV12-3 or TRBV12-4 and TRBJ2-1, with D possibly being TRBD1 (6 bases). V was pared by 7 bases and J by 1 base, with 17 bases between. This CDR3 is 16 amino acids long. CDR3 nucleotides: TGTGCCAGCACCTCCAGGGGAAGCTTTTCCTACAATGAGCAGTTCTTC. It specifies CASTSRGSFSYNEQFF.

This clonotype appeared many times. The rearrangement links TRBV7-2 to TRBJ1-1; the D is unclear. The V end was cut by 3 bases, the J end by 1 base, with 6 bases between. Germline CDR1 SGHTA, CDR2 FQGNSA. This CDR3 has 13 residues. The CDR3 nucleotides read TGTGCCAGCAGCTTCCAACAGAACACTGAAGCTTTCTTT. It yields the protein CASSFQQNTEAFF.